Listed below are T cell receptor beta chains from one sample, sequenced in a study of identifying expanded T cells in peripheral blood. This table comes from immunoSEQ multiplex PCR, and its TCRdb copy is limited to in-frame clones, with some not included. The sample shows approximately 90,000 clones, 70% to 90% of them seen only once. The sequenced sample consisted of blood. The receptors derive from a person between 18 and 75 years old in good health. The CDR3 runs from the conserved cysteine through the conserved F or W. D genes are given only for firm matches. Part of the rows lack a size; the others show once, few, many or a class for expanded clones.

D gene	V gene	J gene	clone size	CDR3 protein	CDR3 DNA
.	TRBV30	TRBJ1-6	.	CAWTWSPLHF	TGTGCCTGGACTTGGTCACCCCTCCACTTT
TRBD1	TRBV19	TRBJ1-6	.	CASSLTGERPGPLHF	TGTGCCAGTAGTCTGACAGGGGAAAGGCCAGGGCCCCTCCACTTT
.	TRBV6-1	TRBJ1-2	.	CASSELPGKAGYTF	TGTGCCAGCAGTGAACTACCAGGGAAGGCTGGCTACACCTTC
.	TRBV7-2	TRBJ1-1	.	CASSQFNTEAFF	TGTGCCAGCAGCCAGTTTAACACTGAAGCTTTCTTT
TRBD1	TRBV5-6	TRBJ1-2	.	CASSSPPGQPNYGYTF	TGTGCCAGCAGCTCGCCACCGGGACAGCCTAACTATGGCTACACCTTC
.	TRBV7-2	TRBJ1-1	.	CASSSTLDSAEAFF	TGTGCCAGCAGCTCCACCCTGGACAGCGCTGAAGCTTTCTTT
.	TRBV6-1	TRBJ1-1	.	CASSVRGQPMNTEAFF	TGTGCCAGCAGTGTGCGCGGGCAGCCGATGAACACTGAAGCTTTCTTT
.	TRBV2	TRBJ1-6	few	CASLLQRGYGSPLHF	TGTGCCAGCCTTCTACAGCGGGGGTATGGCTCACCCCTCCACTTT
.	TRBV6-5	TRBJ1-6	.	CASSSSTGNSPLHF	TGTGCCAGCAGTTCCTCAACAGGGAATTCACCCCTCCACTTT
TRBD2	TRBV5-4	TRBJ2-5	.	CASSSGGQETQYF	TGTGCCAGCAGCTCCGGGGGGCAAGAGACCCAGTACTTC
TRBD1	TRBV30	TRBJ1-2	.	CAWRKTGTGSGYTF	TGTGCCTGGAGAAAGACCGGGACAGGGAGCGGCTACACCTTC
.	TRBV10-3	TRBJ1-2	.	CAISIRDSYGYTF	TGTGCCATCAGTATCCGGGACTCCTATGGCTACACCTTC